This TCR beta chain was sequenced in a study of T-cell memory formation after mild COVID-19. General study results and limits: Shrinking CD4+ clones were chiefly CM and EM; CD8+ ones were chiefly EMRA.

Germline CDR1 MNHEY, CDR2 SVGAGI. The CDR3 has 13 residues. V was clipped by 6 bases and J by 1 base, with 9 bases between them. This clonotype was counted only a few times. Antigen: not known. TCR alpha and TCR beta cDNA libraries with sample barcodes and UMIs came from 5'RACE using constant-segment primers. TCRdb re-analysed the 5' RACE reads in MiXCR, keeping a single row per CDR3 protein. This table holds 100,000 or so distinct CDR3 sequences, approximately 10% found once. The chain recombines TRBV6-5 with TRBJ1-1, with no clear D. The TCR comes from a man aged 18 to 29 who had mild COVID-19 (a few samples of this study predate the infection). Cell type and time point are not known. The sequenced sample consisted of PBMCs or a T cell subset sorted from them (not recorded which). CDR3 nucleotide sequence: TGTGCCAGCAGCCACCGGGCGAACACTGAAGCTTTCTTT. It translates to CASSHRANTEAFF.